This entry lists 6 T cell receptor beta chains sequenced from one sample in a study of blood T cell repertoires in COVID-19. The repertoire was sequenced with immunoSEQ multiplex PCR; TCRdb's copy has only in-frame clones and lacks some. The sample records roughly 150,000 clones, 76% being singletons. Sample: peripheral blood. These TCRs come from a woman aged 80 or older with acute or convalescent COVID-19.

This chain links TRBV19 with TRBJ1-2; TRBD1 matches at 10 bases. The length of the CDR3 is 16 residues. The ends lost 5 bases at V and 7 bases at J; junction bases unmatched: 13. Germline CDR1 LNHDA, CDR2 SQIVND (reference sequence). CDR3 loop: CASSPASGQGGIGYTF. In DNA, the CDR3 is TGTGCCAGTAGTCCAGCCTCCGGACAGGGGGGAATTGGCTACACCTTC.

The J gene is TRBJ1-1, the V gene TRBV6-4, with D perhaps matching TRBD1 (5 bases). The CDR3 has 13 amino acids. Trimming pared 4 bases from V and 1 base from J, leaving 7 bases between. Germline values: CDR1 MRHNA, CDR2 SNTAGT. CDR3 in amino acids: CASSVQENTEAFF. In DNA, the CDR3 is TGTGCCAGCAGTGTACAGGAGAACACTGAAGCTTTCTTT.

V is TRBV5-4 and J is TRBJ1-2; a weak D match, TRBD1 (5 bases). Germline CDR1 reads SGHNT; CDR2 reads YYREEE (reference sequence). The CDR3 contains 13 residues. Deletions cut 4 bases from V and 2 bases from J, with 9 bases between. CDR3 sequence reads: CASSTDTNYGYTF. The CDR3 coding sequence is TGTGCCAGCAGCACGGACACCAACTATGGCTACACCTTC. The complete variable domain, with remaining parts taken from reference TRBV5-4 and TRBJ1-2, reads ETGVTQSPTHLIKTRGQQVTLRCSSQSGHNTVSWYQQALGQGPQFIFQYYREEENGRGNFPPRFSGLQFPNYSSELNVNALELDDSALYLCASSTDTNYGYTFGSGTRLTVV.

The genes are TRBV2 and TRBJ2-7, with 8 nucleotides matching TRBD1. Germline V lookup: CDR1 SNHLY, CDR2 FYNNEI. V gave up 0 bases and J gave up 2 bases; unmatched junction bases: 3. This CDR3 comprises 15 residues. The CDR3 DNA is TGTGCCAGCAGTGAAGCAGGGACAGGAACCTACGAGCAGTACTTC. This gives the protein CASSEAGTGTYEQYF. Filled out from reference TRBV2 and TRBJ2-7, the complete variable domain reads EPEVTQTPSHQVTQMGQEVILRCVPISNHLYFYWYRQILGQKVEFLVSFYNNEISEKSEIFDDQFSVERPDGSNFTLKIRSTKLEDSAMYFCASSEAGTGTYEQYFGPGTRLTVT.

For this clone: Additional DNA sequences in this sample encode the identical CDR3. This chain uses TRBV5-1 with TRBJ2-3, with 13 bases matching TRBD2. Trimming took 0 bases from V and 3 from J; bases not matched to a gene: 1. CDR1 is SGHRS, CDR2 YFSETQ, per germline. The CDR3 loop spans 16 amino acids. Written as DNA, the CDR3 is TGCGCCAGCAGCTTGGGACTAGCGGGAGGAACAGATACGCAGTATTTT. This translates into CASSLGLAGGTDTQYF.

The chain links TRBV4-3 to TRBJ1-2; no reliable D call. Germline loops: CDR1 LGHNA, CDR2 YSLEER. V was trimmed by 0 bases and J by 7 bases, leaving 18 bases between them. The length of the CDR3 is 16 residues. The CDR3: CASSQDTAGSAGGYTF. The CDR3 nucleotides read TGCGCCAGCAGCCAAGATACTGCGGGATCGGCGGGTGGCTACACCTTC.